This T cell receptor beta chain was obtained from a study of siplizumab effects on memory and regulatory T cells. Overall study results and limits: A significant reduction in alloreactive sequences traceable to unstimulated CD4+ memory cells was produced by siplizumab. With siplizumab, Treg-derived clones averaged roughly 70% of mappable alloreactive CD4+ clones, versus more than 25% in controls. Proliferating Tregs in siplizumab cultures were never verified as suppressive.

TCRdb's copy holds only in-frame clones and misses some; the assay was immunoSEQ multiplex PCR. The sample has fewer than 130,000 clones; 92% are singletons. Germline V lookup: CDR1 ENHRY, CDR2 SYGVKD. This CDR3 comprises 15 residues. The V and J ends lost 0 bases and 4 bases, in that order; junction bases with no gene match: 3. Concerning this clone: As yet, its antigen is unknown.

The specimen sequenced was CD4+ T cells sorted from blood. The rearrangement links TRBV10-3 to TRBJ1-1, with 9 positions matching TRBD1. The clonotype was recovered from a human donor in good health. The CDR3 region has the DNA TGTGCCATCAGTGAGTCGACAGGGGGATCCACTGAAGCTTTCTTT. Amino acid sequence: CAISESTGGSTEAFF.